Listed here are 14 T cell receptor beta chains from one sample, sequenced in a study of technical replicates of blood from a handful of donors. Some clones are missing from TCRdb's copy, which holds only in-frame ones; the method was immunoSEQ multiplex PCR. This sample carries 60,000 to 80,000 clones, 85% to 95% of them seen once, and the ten largest clones take around 0.37%. The sample taken for sequencing was T cells isolated from PBMCs. These receptor sequences come from a human donor in good health.

This clone was seen just once. The chain employs TRBV19 and TRBJ1-5; D unresolved. Trimming pared 3 bases from V and 9 bases from J, leaving 15 bases between. The CDR3 runs to 14 residues. Germline CDR1 LNHDA, CDR2 SQIVND (reference sequence). In nucleotides, the CDR3 is TGTGCCAGTAGTATGGGGAGGCTCCCTGGGCCCCAGCATTTT. Translation gives CASSMGRLPGPQHF.

The chain has TRBV15 and TRBJ2-7; maybe TRBD2 (6 bases). V gave up 6 bases and J gave up 3 bases, with 9 bases separating them. The CDR3 loop spans 12 amino acids. Germline V gene data show CDR1 as LNHNV and CDR2 as YYDKDF (reference sequence). DNA of the CDR3: TGTGCCACCAGGGGGACTGGCTACGAGCAGTACTTC. Residues: CATRGTGYEQYF.

J is TRBJ2-7 and V is TRBV4-3; 7 nucleotides align to TRBD2. The CDR3 has 16 residues. Germline-derived CDR1 and CDR2 are LGHNA and YSLEER. With V trimmed by 0 bases and J by 2 bases, 7 bases remained unmatched. CDR3 residues: CASSQDAGRGAYEQYF. The DNA for the CDR3 is TGCGCCAGCAGCCAAGACGCGGGACGGGGGGCCTACGAGCAGTACTTC.

This clone has more than one count but fewer than ten. The genes are TRBV18 and TRBJ1-4, with no clear D. Trimming took 3 bases from V and 2 from J, leaving 22 bases between them. This CDR3 is built from 19 residues. The germline V gene encodes CDR1 KGHSH and CDR2 LQKENI. CDR3 loop: CASSPPLIKEISTNEKLFF. CDR3 DNA sequence: TGTGCCAGCTCACCGCCTCTTATTAAGGAGATAAGCACTAATGAAAAACTGTTTTTT.

The J gene is TRBJ2-7, the V gene TRBV4-1; 8 nucleotides agree with TRBD2. Germline assignment: CDR1 MGHRA and CDR2 YSYEKL. This CDR3 has 17 residues. The ends lost 4 bases at V and 5 bases at J; junction bases unmatched: 16. CDR3 amino acids: CASSLASQREINDEQYF. For the CDR3, the DNA is TGCGCCAGCAGCCTCGCCTCCCAGCGGGAGATCAATGACGAGCAGTACTTC.

The chain uses TRBV6-5 and TRBJ2-7; D call uncertain. Trimming shortened V by 2 bases and J by 9 bases, and 11 bases separated the two germline ends. The CDR3 is made up of 12 amino acids. Germline CDR1 and CDR2: MNHEY and SVGAGI. In DNA form, the CDR3 reads TGTGCCAGCAGTTACGGCGGCGGTGTGCAGTACTTC. Its translation: CASSYGGGVQYF.

This clone has a single count. The chain has TRBV27 and TRBJ2-1; D unclear. Germline CDR1 and CDR2: MNHEY and SMNVEV (reference sequence). Trimming left V 6 bases short and J 16 bases short, with 19 bases between. The CDR3 covers 12 residues. CDR3 DNA: TGTGCCAGCAGCTCCTCACCCCCGCTAGGCTTCTTC. It specifies CASSSSPPLGFF.

This chain connects TRBV6-5 to TRBJ1-3; D perhaps matches TRBD1 (5 bases). This CDR3 spans 14 amino acids. The germline gives CDR1 MNHEY, CDR2 SVGAGI. The V end lost 6 bases, the J end lost 0 bases, and 9 bases lay between the germline ends. In DNA form, the CDR3 reads TGTGCCAGCAGATTAGACAGCTCTGGAAACACCATATATTTT. Protein: CASRLDSSGNTIYF.

The chain is built from TRBV4-3 and TRBJ2-1, with 10 bases lining up with TRBD1. J lost 6 bases, V lost 5 bases, and 4 bases had no gene match. Germline V CDR1 and CDR2: LGHNA, YSLEER. The CDR3 has 14 amino acids. The DNA of the CDR3 is TGCGCCAGCAGCAGGACAGGGGGGTTCAATGAGCAGTTCTTC. Amino acid sequence: CASSRTGGFNEQFF.

The chain employs TRBV15 and TRBJ2-7; D is unresolved. The V and J ends lost 0 bases and 0 bases respectively, with 12 bases between them. The germline CDR1 and CDR2 sequences are LNHNV and YYDKDF (reference sequence). The CDR3 is made up of 16 amino acids. DNA for the CDR3: TGTGCCACCAGCAGAGATCTGATTGGTAGCTCCTACGAGCAGTACTTC. It specifies CATSRDLIGSSYEQYF.

The chain employs TRBV7-9 and TRBJ2-1; D ambiguous. The CDR3 consists of 10 residues. Germline values: CDR1 SEHNR, CDR2 FQNEAQ (reference sequence). The ends were cut back, 4 bases at V and 9 bases at J, with 4 bases in the middle. CDR3 sequence (DNA): TGTGCCAGCAGCTCCTTTGAGCAGTTCTTC. This sequence encodes CASSSFEQFF.

V is TRBV14 and J is TRBJ2-2, with D perhaps TRBD2 (6 bases). The CDR3 sequence is 16 residues long. Germline CDR1 and CDR2: SGHDN and FVKESK. V was trimmed by 1 base and J by 6 bases, leaving 15 bases between them. This CDR3 is CASSQVPSASAGELFF. The CDR3 DNA follows: TGTGCCAGCAGCCAAGTCCCGTCTGCTAGCGCCGGGGAGCTGTTTTTT.

This clone was seen a handful of times. This chain uses TRBV7-9 with TRBJ1-1; D gene unclear. CDR1 SEHNR and CDR2 FQNEAQ come from the germline V gene (reference sequence). Trimming left V 3 bases short and J 1 base short, with 6 bases between. The CDR3 consists of 13 residues. CDR3 nucleotide sequence: TGTGCCAGCAGCTTGACGGGGAACACTGAAGCTTTCTTT. Protein: CASSLTGNTEAFF.

This clone was observed a handful of times. The chain is built from TRBV5-1 and TRBJ2-7, with D tentatively TRBD2 (7 bases). This CDR3 is 15 amino acids long. Germline CDR1 reads SGHRS; CDR2 reads YFSETQ. V lost 2 bases to trimming and J lost 4 bases, with 16 bases between them. In DNA form, the CDR3 reads TGCGCCAGCAGCTTAAATGGCGGGGGCACATACGAGCAGTACTTC. Its translation: CASSLNGGGTYEQYF.